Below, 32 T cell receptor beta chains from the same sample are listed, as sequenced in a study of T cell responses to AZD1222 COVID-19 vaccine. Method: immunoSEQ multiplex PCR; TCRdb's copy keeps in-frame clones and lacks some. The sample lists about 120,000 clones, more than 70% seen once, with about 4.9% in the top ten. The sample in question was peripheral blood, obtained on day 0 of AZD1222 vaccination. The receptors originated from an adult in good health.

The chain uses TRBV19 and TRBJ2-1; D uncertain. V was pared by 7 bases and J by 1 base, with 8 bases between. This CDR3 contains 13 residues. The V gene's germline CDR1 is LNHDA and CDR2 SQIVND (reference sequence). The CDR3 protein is CASTPQSYNEQFF. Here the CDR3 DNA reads TGTGCCAGTACCCCCCAGTCCTACAATGAGCAGTTCTTC. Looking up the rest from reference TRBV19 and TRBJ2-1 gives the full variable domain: DGGITQSPKYLFRKEGQNVTLSCEQNLNHDAMYWYRQDPGQGLRLIYYSQIVNDFQKGDIAEGYSVSREKKESFPLTVTSAQKNPTAFYLCASTPQSYNEQFFGPGTRLTVL.

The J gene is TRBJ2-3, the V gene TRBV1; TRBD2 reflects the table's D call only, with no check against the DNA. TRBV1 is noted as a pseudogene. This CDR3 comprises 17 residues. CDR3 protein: CTSSQDQRGGCTDTQYF. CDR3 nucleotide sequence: TGCACCAGCAGCCAAGATCAGAGGGGGGGTTGCACAGATACGCAGTATTTT.

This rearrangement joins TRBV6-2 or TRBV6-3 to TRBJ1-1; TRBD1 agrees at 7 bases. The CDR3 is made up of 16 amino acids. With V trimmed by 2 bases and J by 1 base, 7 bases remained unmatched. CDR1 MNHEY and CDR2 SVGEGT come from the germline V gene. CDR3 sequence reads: CASSYPPGTENTEAFF. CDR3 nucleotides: TGTGCCAGCAGTTACCCTCCCGGGACAGAGAACACTGAAGCTTTCTTT.

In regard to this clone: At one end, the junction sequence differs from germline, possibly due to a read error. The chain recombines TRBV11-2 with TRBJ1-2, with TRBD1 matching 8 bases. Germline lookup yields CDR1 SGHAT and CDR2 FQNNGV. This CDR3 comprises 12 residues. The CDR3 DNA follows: TGTGCCAGCAGCTTGGGGACAGGCCAACTACATTTC. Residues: CASSLGTGQLHF.

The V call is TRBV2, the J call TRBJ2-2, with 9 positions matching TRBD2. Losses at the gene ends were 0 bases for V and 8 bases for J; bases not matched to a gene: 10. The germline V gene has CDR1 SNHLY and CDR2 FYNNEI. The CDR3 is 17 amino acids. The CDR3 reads CASSEASGGPRRGELFF. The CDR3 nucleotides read TGTGCCAGCAGTGAAGCTAGCGGGGGCCCGAGGCGTGGGGAGCTGTTTTTT.

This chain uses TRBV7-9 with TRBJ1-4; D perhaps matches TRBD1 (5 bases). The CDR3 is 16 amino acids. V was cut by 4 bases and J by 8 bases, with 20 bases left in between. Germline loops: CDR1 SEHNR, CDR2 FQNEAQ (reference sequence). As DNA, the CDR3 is TGTGCCAGCAGCTCAGAGGGTGTAGGGGACTCGGAAAAACTGTTTTTT. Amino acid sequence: CASSSEGVGDSEKLFF.

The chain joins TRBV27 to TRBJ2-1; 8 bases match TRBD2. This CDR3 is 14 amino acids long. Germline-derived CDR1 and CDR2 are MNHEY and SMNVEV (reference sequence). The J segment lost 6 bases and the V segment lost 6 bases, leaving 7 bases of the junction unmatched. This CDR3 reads CASRVATSGNEQFF. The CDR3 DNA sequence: TGTGCCAGCAGGGTTGCTACTAGCGGCAATGAGCAGTTCTTC.

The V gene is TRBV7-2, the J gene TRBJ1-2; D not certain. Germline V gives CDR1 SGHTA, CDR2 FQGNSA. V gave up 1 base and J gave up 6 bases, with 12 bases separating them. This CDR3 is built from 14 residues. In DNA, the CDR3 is TGTGCCAGCAGCTTAGGGACCAGAGGGAATGGCTACACCTTC. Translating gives CASSLGTRGNGYTF.

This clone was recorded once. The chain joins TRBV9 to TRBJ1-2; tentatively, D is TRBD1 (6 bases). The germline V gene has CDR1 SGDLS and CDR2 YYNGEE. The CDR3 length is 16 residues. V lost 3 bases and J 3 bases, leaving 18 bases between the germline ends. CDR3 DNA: TGTGCCAGCAGCGCTCCACGGCAGGGGACCGACTATGGCTACACCTTC. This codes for CASSAPRQGTDYGYTF.

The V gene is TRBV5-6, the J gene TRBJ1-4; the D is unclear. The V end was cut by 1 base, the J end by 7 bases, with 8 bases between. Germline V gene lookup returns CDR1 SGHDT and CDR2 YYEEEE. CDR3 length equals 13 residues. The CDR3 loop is CASSLYSLEKLFF. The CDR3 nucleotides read TGTGCCAGCAGCTTGTACAGTCTTGAAAAACTGTTTTTT.

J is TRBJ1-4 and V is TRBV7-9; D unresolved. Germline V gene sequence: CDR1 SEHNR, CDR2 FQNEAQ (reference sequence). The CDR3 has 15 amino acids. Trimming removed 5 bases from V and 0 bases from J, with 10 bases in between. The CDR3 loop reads CASSPGIATNEKLFF. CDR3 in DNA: TGTGCCAGCAGCCCTGGCATCGCAACTAATGAAAAACTGTTTTTT.

The CDR3 DNA follows: TGTGCCACCAGTGACCTTTGGAACCGGGACAGGGATTCTTTCGGTGGAAACACCATATATTTT. It encodes CATSDLWNRDRDSFGGNTIYF. The chain has TRBV24-1 and TRBJ1-3; 9 bases line up with TRBD1. After removal of 4 bases from V and 3 bases from J, the junction contained 21 bases not matched to a gene. Germline V lookup: CDR1 KGHDR, CDR2 SFDVKD. The CDR3 runs 21 residues.

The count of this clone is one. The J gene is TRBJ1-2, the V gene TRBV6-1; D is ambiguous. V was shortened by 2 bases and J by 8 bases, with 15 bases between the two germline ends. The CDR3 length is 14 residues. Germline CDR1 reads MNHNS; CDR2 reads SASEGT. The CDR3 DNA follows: TGTGCCAGCAGTGAACGGACCGGCGCTATCGGCTACACCTTC. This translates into CASSERTGAIGYTF.

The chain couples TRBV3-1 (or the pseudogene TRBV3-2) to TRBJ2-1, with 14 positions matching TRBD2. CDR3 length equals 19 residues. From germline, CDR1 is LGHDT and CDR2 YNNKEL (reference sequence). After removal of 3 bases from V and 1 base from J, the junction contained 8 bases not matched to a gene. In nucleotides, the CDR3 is TGTGCCAGCAGCCATCGACTAGCGGGGGGGCTTAGGTCCTACAATGAGCAGTTCTTC. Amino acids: CASSHRLAGGLRSYNEQFF.

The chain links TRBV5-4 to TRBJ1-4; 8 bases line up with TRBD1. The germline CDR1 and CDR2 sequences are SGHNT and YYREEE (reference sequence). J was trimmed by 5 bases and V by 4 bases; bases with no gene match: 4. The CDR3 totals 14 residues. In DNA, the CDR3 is TGTGCCAGCAGCCGGGACAGGACCAATGAAAAACTGTTTTTT. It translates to CASSRDRTNEKLFF.

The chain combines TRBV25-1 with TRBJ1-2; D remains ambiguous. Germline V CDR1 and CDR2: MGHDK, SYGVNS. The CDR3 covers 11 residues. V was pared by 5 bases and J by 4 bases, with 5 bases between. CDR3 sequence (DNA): TGTGCCAGCAGTAACAGCTATGGCTACACCTTC. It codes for CASSNSYGYTF.

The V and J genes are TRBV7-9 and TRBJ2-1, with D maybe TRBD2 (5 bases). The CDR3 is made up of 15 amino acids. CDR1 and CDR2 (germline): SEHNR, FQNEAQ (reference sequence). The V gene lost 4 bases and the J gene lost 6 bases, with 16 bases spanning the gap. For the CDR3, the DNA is TGTGCCAGCAGCTCCAGACTACCCCTGAGCAATGAGCAGTTCTTC. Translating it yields CASSSRLPLSNEQFF.

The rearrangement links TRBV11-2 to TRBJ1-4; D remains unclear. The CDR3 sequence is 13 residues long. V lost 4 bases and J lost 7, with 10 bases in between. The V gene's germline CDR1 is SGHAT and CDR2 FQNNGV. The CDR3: CASSSLLTEKLFF. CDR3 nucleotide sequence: TGTGCCAGCAGCTCCCTATTGACTGAAAAACTGTTTTTT. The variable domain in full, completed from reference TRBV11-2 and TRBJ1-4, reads EAGVAQSPRYKIIEKRQSVAFWCNPISGHATLYWYQQILGQGPKLLIQFQNNGVVDDSQLPKDRFSAERLKGVDSTLKIQPAKLEDSAVYLCASSSLLTEKLFFGSGTQLSVL.

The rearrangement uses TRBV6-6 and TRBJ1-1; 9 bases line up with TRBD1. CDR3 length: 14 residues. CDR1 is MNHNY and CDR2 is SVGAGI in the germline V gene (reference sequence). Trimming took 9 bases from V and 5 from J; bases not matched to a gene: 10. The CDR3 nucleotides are TGTGCCAGTTTACCGGGACAGGGACGTACTGAAGCTTTCTTT. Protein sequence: CASLPGQGRTEAFF.

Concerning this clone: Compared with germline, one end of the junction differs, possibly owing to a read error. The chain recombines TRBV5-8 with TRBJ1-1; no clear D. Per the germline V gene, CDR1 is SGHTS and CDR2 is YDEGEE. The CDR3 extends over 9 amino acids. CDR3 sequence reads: CASSLTSQF. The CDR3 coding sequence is TGTGCCAGCAGCTTGACGAGTCAATTT.

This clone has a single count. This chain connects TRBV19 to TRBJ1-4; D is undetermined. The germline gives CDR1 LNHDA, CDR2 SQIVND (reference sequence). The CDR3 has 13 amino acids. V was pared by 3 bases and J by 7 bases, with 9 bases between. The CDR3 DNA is TGTGCCAGTAGTATGCGGCGGGTTGAAAAACTGTTTTTT. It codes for CASSMRRVEKLFF. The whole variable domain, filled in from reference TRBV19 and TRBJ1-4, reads DGGITQSPKYLFRKEGQNVTLSCEQNLNHDAMYWYRQDPGQGLRLIYYSQIVNDFQKGDIAEGYSVSREKKESFPLTVTSAQKNPTAFYLCASSMRRVEKLFFGSGTQLSVL.

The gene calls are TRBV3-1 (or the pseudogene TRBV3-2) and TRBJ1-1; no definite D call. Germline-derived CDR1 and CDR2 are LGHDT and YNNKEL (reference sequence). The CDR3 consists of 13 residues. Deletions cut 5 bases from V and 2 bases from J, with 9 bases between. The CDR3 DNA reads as TGTGCCAGCAGCACCCGAGCCAACACTGAAGCTTTCTTT. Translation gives CASSTRANTEAFF.

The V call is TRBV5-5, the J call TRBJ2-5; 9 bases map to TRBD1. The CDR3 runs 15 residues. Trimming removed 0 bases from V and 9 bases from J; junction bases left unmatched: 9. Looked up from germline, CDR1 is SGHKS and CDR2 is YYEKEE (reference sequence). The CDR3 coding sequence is TGTGCCAGCAGCTTGGCCGGGACAGGGTCTTGGCCCCAGTACTTC. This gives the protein CASSLAGTGSWPQYF. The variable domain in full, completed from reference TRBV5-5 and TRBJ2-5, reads DAGVTQSPTHLIKTRGQQVTLRCSPISGHKSVSWYQQVLGQGPQFIFQYYEKEERGRGNFPDRFSARQFPNYSSELNVNALLLGDSALYLCASSLAGTGSWPQYFGPGTRLLVL.

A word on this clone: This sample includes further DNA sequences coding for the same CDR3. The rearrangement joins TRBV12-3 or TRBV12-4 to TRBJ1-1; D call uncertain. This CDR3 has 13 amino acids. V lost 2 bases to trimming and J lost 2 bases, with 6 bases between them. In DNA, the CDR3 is TGTGCCAGCAGTTTAAGGGTAAACACTGAAGCTTTCTTT. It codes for CASSLRVNTEAFF.

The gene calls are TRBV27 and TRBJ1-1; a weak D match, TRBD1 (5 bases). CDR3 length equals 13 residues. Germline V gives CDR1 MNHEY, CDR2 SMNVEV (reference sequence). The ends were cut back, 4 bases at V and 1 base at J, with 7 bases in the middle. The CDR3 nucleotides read TGTGCCAGCAGTTGGGGCACGAACACTGAAGCTTTCTTT. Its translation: CASSWGTNTEAFF.

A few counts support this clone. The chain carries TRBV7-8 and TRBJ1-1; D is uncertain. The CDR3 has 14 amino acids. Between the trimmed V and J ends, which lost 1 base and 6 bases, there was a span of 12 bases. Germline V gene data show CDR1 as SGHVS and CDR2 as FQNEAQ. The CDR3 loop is CASSLVPPGAEAFF. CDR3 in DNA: TGTGCCAGCAGCTTAGTTCCTCCGGGCGCTGAAGCTTTCTTT. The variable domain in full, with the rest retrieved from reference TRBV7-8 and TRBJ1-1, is GAGVSQSPRYKVAKRGQDVALRCDPISGHVSLFWYQQALGQGPEFLTYFQNEAQLDKSGLPSDRFFAERPEGSVSTLKIQRTQQEDSAVYLCASSLVPPGAEAFFGQGTRLTVV.

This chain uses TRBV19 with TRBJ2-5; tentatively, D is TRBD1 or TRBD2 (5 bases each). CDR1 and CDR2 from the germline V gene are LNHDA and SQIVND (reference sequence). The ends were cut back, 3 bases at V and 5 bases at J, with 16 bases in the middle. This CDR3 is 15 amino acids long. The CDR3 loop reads CASSIRGSSGETQYF. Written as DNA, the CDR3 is TGTGCCAGTAGTATCCGGGGTTCCTCAGGGGAGACCCAGTACTTC.

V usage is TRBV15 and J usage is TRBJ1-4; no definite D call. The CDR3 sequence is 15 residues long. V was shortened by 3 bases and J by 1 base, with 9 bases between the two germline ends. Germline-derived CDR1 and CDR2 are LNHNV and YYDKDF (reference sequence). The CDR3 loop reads CATSRAGRTNEKLFF. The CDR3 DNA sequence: TGTGCCACCAGCAGGGCAGGTAGAACTAATGAAAAACTGTTTTTT. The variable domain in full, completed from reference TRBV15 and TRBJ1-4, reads DAMVIQNPRYQVTQFGKPVTLSCSQTLNHNVMYWYQQKSSQAPKLLFHYYDKDFNNEADTPDNFQSRRPNTSFCFLDIRSPGLGDTAMYLCATSRAGRTNEKLFFGSGTQLSVL.

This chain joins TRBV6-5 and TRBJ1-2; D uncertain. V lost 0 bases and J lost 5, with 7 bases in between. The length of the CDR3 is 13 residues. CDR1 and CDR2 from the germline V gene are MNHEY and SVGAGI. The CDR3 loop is CASSYSAGYGYTF. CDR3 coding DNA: TGTGCCAGCAGTTACTCGGCTGGGTATGGCTACACCTTC.

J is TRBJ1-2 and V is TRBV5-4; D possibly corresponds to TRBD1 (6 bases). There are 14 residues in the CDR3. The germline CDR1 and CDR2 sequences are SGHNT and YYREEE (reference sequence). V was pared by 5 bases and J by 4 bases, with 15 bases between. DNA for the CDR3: TGTGCCAGCAGTCATACAGGGACGGGCTATGGCTACACCTTC. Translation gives CASSHTGTGYGYTF.

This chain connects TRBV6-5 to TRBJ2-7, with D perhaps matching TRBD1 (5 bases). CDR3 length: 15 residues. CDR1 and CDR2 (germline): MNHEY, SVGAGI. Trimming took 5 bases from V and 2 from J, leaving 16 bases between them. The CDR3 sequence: CASSPDRTPTYEQYF. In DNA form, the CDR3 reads TGTGCCAGCAGTCCCGACAGAACTCCGACCTACGAGCAGTACTTC.

CDR3 sequence (DNA): TGTGCCAGCAGTCCTAACGTGGGAGGCTACACCTTC. This codes for CASSPNVGGYTF. The chain recombines TRBV12-3 or TRBV12-4 with TRBJ1-2, with D hard to call. The CDR3 contains 12 residues. Trimming stripped 5 bases from V and 8 bases from J, with 12 bases between.